This T cell receptor (beta chain) originates from a study of cytomegalovirus exposure and HLA in healthy donors. The germline V gene encodes CDR1 SGHVS and CDR2 FNYEAQ. Trimming shortened V by 3 bases and J by 0 bases, and 11 bases separated the two germline ends. This CDR3 comprises 16 residues. This PCR relied on a set of 60 Vbeta primers and 13 Jbeta primers. The protocol was immunoSEQ multiplex PCR, while the TCRdb copy is restricted to in-frame clones and leaves out a portion. There are roughly 100,000 clones in the sample; around 67% occur only once, and roughly 3% lies in the top ten. The sequenced material came from PBMCs. The TCR comes from a woman aged 45-65 years in good health and CMV-seronegative. The chain combines TRBV7-6 with TRBJ2-2, with TRBD2 as a possible D gene (5 bases). CDR3 sequence (DNA): TGTGCCAGCAGCTTCCTGACACTAGCGAACACCGGGGAGCTGTTTTTT. This encodes CASSFLTLANTGELFF.